These 23 T cell receptor beta chains originate from one sample sequenced in a study of T cells in Graves' hyperthyroidism and ophthalmopathy. Amplification yielded TCR beta CDR3 regions, with RNA transcripts as the source. The HTBI primer set served for first-round RT-PCR of the TCR CDR3. Each CDR3 protein is one row after TCRdb ran MiXCR on the multiplex PCR reads. The sample shows about 570,000 distinct CDR3 sequences, approximately 44% of them seen only once. Sequenced sample: peripheral blood or thyroid tissue (not recorded which). The origin of the receptors is an adult woman with Graves' disease, either hyperthyroidism or ophthalmopathy (not recorded which).

This clonotype was picked up many times. The rearrangement joins TRBV5-1 to TRBJ1-2; D call uncertain. Trimming stripped 1 base from V and 2 bases from J, with 9 bases between. The CDR3 has 14 amino acids. Germline-derived CDR1 and CDR2 are SGHRS and YFSETQ. The CDR3 nucleotides are TGCGCCAGCAGCTTGAATACACAGAACTATGGCTACACCTTC. It translates to CASSLNTQNYGYTF.

This clonotype was seen repeatedly, ten times or more. The chain combines TRBV6-6 with TRBJ2-2; D is unresolved. This CDR3 region has 14 residues. V dropped 5 bases and J dropped 4 bases, with 11 bases sitting between them. CDR1 and CDR2 (germline): MNHNY, SVGAGI (reference sequence). CDR3 region: CASSPTRSTGELFF. In DNA form, the CDR3 reads TGTGCCAGCAGTCCGACGAGGAGCACCGGGGAGCTGTTTTTT.

This clonotype was seen many times. This chain uses TRBV5-1 with TRBJ2-7; possible D gene TRBD2, 6 bases. Germline V CDR1 and CDR2: SGHRS, YFSETQ. The CDR3 runs 14 residues. Trimming left V 7 bases short and J 2 bases short, with 16 bases between. This chain's CDR3 is CASRWRAGPYEQYF. The CDR3 coding sequence is TGCGCCAGCCGGTGGCGGGCGGGGCCCTACGAGCAGTACTTC.

This sequence joins TRBV7-3 and TRBJ1-2; unclear D gene. Trimming pared 4 bases from V and 4 bases from J, leaving 10 bases between. The CDR3 extends over 13 amino acids. Germline V gives CDR1 SGHTA, CDR2 FQGTGA. The CDR3 region has the DNA TGTGCCAGCAGCTCACCACCCGTCTATGGCTACACCTTC. The encoded protein is CASSSPPVYGYTF.

In this sample, this clonotype turned up many times. The chain is built from TRBV12-3 or TRBV12-4 and TRBJ2-5, with 10 bases matching TRBD1. J was trimmed by 5 bases and V by 6 bases; bases with no gene match: 6. This CDR3 has 14 residues. The CDR3 nucleotides are TGTGCCAGCAGCCGACAGGGGGCTAAGGAGACCCAGTACTTC. Its translation is CASSRQGAKETQYF.

The chain combines TRBV20-1 with TRBJ2-6; D remains unclear. The CDR3 has 13 residues. CDR1 is DFQATT, CDR2 SNEGSKA, per germline (reference sequence). Trimming took off 7 bases at V and 1 base at J, with 8 bases between the two ends. CDR3 residues: CSGFGSGANVLTF. The CDR3 DNA is TGCAGTGGCTTCGGATCTGGGGCCAACGTCCTGACTTTC.

This chain connects TRBV5-1 to TRBJ1-2; D not resolved. Germline CDR1 is SGHRS and CDR2 is YFSETQ. CDR3 length: 13 amino acids. V dropped 3 bases and J dropped 8 bases, with 14 bases sitting between them. The chain's CDR3 is CASSWEVYEGYTF. The CDR3 DNA sequence: TGCGCCAGCAGCTGGGAGGTATATGAGGGCTACACCTTC.

This clonotype is a singleton in its sample. CDR3 residues: CASSVLQGELFF. The CDR3 DNA reads TGCGCCAGCAGCGTATTACAGGGGGAGCTGTTTTTT. The chain uses TRBV5-1 and TRBJ2-2; D gene ambiguous. CDR3 length equals 12 residues. Germline V gene data show CDR1 as SGHRS and CDR2 as YFSETQ. The ends were cut back, 4 bases at V and 8 bases at J, with 9 bases in the middle.

This clonotype was detected ten times or more. V usage is TRBV4-1 and J usage is TRBJ1-1; D unresolved. Germline CDR1 reads MGHRA; CDR2 reads YSYEKL. This CDR3 spans 15 amino acids. V was trimmed by 2 bases and J by 1 base, leaving 11 bases between them. Written as DNA, the CDR3 is TGCGCCAGCAGCCAAATTGGAAGGAGGAACACTGAAGCTTTCTTT. Translation: CASSQIGRRNTEAFF.

J is TRBJ2-7 and V is TRBV7-8, with 8 positions matching TRBD1. Trimming took 5 bases from V and 6 from J; bases not matched to a gene: 6. Germline CDR1 SGHVS, CDR2 FQNEAQ. The CDR3 totals 13 residues. CDR3 nucleotides: TGTGCCAGCAGCCAGACAGGGGAGACCGAGCAGTACTTC. Translated: CASSQTGETEQYF.

There are many counts of this clonotype. The chain joins TRBV15 to TRBJ1-2; 10 nucleotides align to TRBD1. Germline-derived CDR1 and CDR2 are LNHNV and YYDKDF (reference sequence). J gave up 8 bases and V 5 bases, and 14 bases lay outside the gene matches. The CDR3 is 16 residues long. CDR3 in DNA: TGTGCCACCAGCCGCCCCGGCCGGGACAGGGGTTCCGGCTACACCTTC. It is translated as CATSRPGRDRGSGYTF.

CDR3 loop: CASSLERASSYEQYF. The CDR3 bases are TGTGCCAGCAGCTTGGAAAGGGCTAGCTCCTACGAGCAGTACTTC. The chain joins TRBV2 to TRBJ2-7; D gene uncertain. V gave up 6 bases and J gave up 0 bases, with 15 bases separating them. The CDR3 is 15 amino acids. The V gene's germline CDR1 is SNHLY and CDR2 FYNNEI. Looking up the rest from reference TRBV2 and TRBJ2-7 gives the full variable domain: EPEVTQTPSHQVTQMGQEVILRCVPISNHLYFYWYRQILGQKVEFLVSFYNNEISEKSEIFDDQFSVERPDGSNFTLKIRSTKLEDSAMYFCASSLERASSYEQYFGPGTRLTVT.

The chain is built from TRBV2 and TRBJ2-7, with 11 bases lining up with TRBD1. The V gene end was trimmed by 6 bases and the J gene end by 5 bases; junction bases not matched to a gene: 6. The germline gives CDR1 SNHLY, CDR2 FYNNEI. CDR3 size: 14 residues. The CDR3 coding sequence is TGTGCCAGCAGGAGGGACAGGGGGGACGACGAGCAGTACTTC. The encoded protein is CASRRDRGDDEQYF. The complete variable domain, with remaining parts taken from reference TRBV2 and TRBJ2-7, reads EPEVTQTPSHQVTQMGQEVILRCVPISNHLYFYWYRQILGQKVEFLVSFYNNEISEKSEIFDDQFSVERPDGSNFTLKIRSTKLEDSAMYFCASRRDRGDDEQYFGPGTRLTVT.

This sequence joins TRBV7-2 and TRBJ2-2; 7 bases line up with TRBD1. The length of the CDR3 is 16 residues. Losses at the gene ends were 5 bases for V and 1 base for J; bases not matched to a gene: 7. Germline values: CDR1 SGHTA, CDR2 FQGNSA. CDR3 nucleotide sequence: TGTGCCAGCAGCCTCATGGGACAGAAGAACACCGGGGAGCTGTTTTTT. The encoded protein is CASSLMGQKNTGELFF.

The chain carries TRBV7-2 and TRBJ2-7, with TRBD1 matching 11 bases. The germline gives CDR1 SGHTA, CDR2 FQGNSA. The CDR3 consists of 17 residues. Unmatched junction bases numbered 11, after V lost 2 bases and J lost 5 bases. This CDR3 is CASSLQIGTGGLDEQYF. CDR3 in DNA: TGTGCCAGCAGCTTACAAATCGGGACAGGGGGTCTCGACGAGCAGTACTTC.

This clonotype was picked up many times. The chain is built from TRBV5-6 and TRBJ2-7; possibly TRBD2 for D (6 bases). The ends were cut back, 5 bases at V and 4 bases at J, with 19 bases in the middle. The CDR3 is 15 amino acids. From germline, CDR1 is SGHDT and CDR2 YYEEEE. The CDR3 protein is CASSAEGRGQYEQYF. CDR3 DNA sequence: TGTGCCAGCAGTGCGGAGGGGCGTGGTCAATACGAGCAGTACTTC.

This clonotype has at least ten counts. The chain employs TRBV3-1 and TRBJ1-5, with 9 bases aligning to TRBD1. V was pared by 1 base and J by 4 bases, with 2 bases of the junction left unmatched. CDR1 is LGHDT and CDR2 is YNNKEL in the germline V gene (reference sequence). The CDR3 has 15 amino acids. The CDR3 is CASSQGQGGNQPQHF. CDR3 bases: TGTGCCAGCAGCCAAGGACAGGGGGGTAATCAGCCCCAGCATTTT. Full variable domain (rest looked up from reference TRBV3-1 and TRBJ1-5): DTAVSQTPKYLVTQMGNDKSIKCEQNLGHDTMYWYKQDSKKFLKIMFSYNNKELIINETVPNRFSPKSPDKAHLNLHINSLELGDSAVYFCASSQGQGGNQPQHFGDGTRLSIL.

The chain recombines TRBV7-6 with TRBJ1-6; tentative D call: TRBD1 (5 bases). The CDR3 sequence is 16 residues long. V was cut by 5 bases and J by 10 bases, with 21 bases left in between. Germline V gene data show CDR1 as SGHVS and CDR2 as FNYEAQ. The CDR3 nucleotides read TGTGCCAGCAGCCCCGCCGGCGGGACTAGCGGATCACCCCTCCACTTT. Amino acid sequence: CASSPAGGTSGSPLHF.

The table lists this clonotype with many counts. V and J are TRBV5-1 and TRBJ2-7; D possibly matches TRBD1 or TRBD2 (6 bases each). Trimming pared 3 bases from V and 9 bases from J, leaving 19 bases between. CDR1 is SGHRS and CDR2 is YFSETQ in the germline V gene. The CDR3 is made up of 14 amino acids. DNA of the CDR3: TGCGCCAGCAGCTCACTCAGGGGTTCGGAGGGGCAGTACTTC. Translation: CASSSLRGSEGQYF.

This clonotype was counted a few times. Relative to the germline gene, one junction end is altered; a read error may explain this. The rearrangement joins TRBV7-3 to TRBJ2-3; tentatively, D is TRBD2 (5 bases). The CDR3 runs 13 residues. CDR1 and CDR2 from the germline V gene are SGHTA and FQGTGA. CDR3 sequence (DNA): TGCGCCAGCAGCCCGGAGGATCCAGATACGCAGTATTTT. This sequence encodes CASSPEDPDTQYF.

This clonotype was counted only a few times. The chain is built from TRBV10-3 and TRBJ2-5; D is perhaps TRBD2 (5 bases). The CDR3 runs 14 residues. Germline assignment: CDR1 ENHRY and CDR2 SYGVKD. The germline V and J ends were trimmed by 4 bases and 5 bases, with 14 bases remaining between them. CDR3 DNA: TGTGCCATCAGTGCCCCGGGGATGATGGAGACCCAGTACTTC. Translation: CAISAPGMMETQYF.

The chain carries TRBV7-9 and TRBJ2-7; D might be TRBD1 (6 bases). Trimming removed 6 bases from V and 3 bases from J, with 21 bases in between. CDR1 is SEHNR, CDR2 FQNEAQ, per germline (reference sequence). CDR3 length: 16 residues. Here the CDR3 reads CASSFVPLTGLYEQYF. As DNA, the CDR3 is TGTGCCAGCAGTTTCGTTCCCTTAACAGGGCTCTACGAGCAGTACTTC.

This clonotype occurred a few times. CDR3: CASGQGVVEQFF. The CDR3 nucleotides are TGTGCCAGCGGGCAGGGGGTTGTTGAGCAGTTCTTC. The chain employs TRBV7-9 and TRBJ2-1; TRBD1 aligns across 7 bases. Per germline, CDR1 SEHNR and CDR2 FQNEAQ (reference sequence). V lost 8 bases, J lost 9 bases, and 7 bases stayed unmatched. This CDR3 has 12 amino acids. Complete variable domain (other parts from reference TRBV7-9 and TRBJ2-1): DTGVSQNPRHKITKRGQNVTFRCDPISEHNRLYWYRQTLGQGPEFLTYFQNEAQLEKSRLLSDRFSAERPKGSFSTLEIQRTEQGDSAMYLCASGQGVVEQFFGPGTRLTVL.